This T cell receptor beta chain came from a study of T cells after posttransplantation cyclophosphamide. As regards this clone: Antigen specificity is unknown.

TCRdb's copy holds only in-frame clones and misses some; the assay was immunoSEQ multiplex PCR. The data hold 51,000 or so clones, with 94% observed a single time. The CDR3 runs 14 residues. From germline, CDR1 is LNHDA and CDR2 SQIVND (reference sequence). The germline V and J ends were trimmed by 4 bases and 2 bases, with 11 bases remaining between them. Study results and caveats: Recipient CMV seropositivity and CMV reactivation strongly tracked TRB clonality.

The V and J genes are TRBV19 and TRBJ1-2, with TRBD1 as a possible D gene (6 bases). This clonotype was sampled from a woman aged 30 to 39 in good health and a related stem cell transplant donor. The sequencing input was PBMCs. This chain's CDR3 is CASSNRATNYGYTF. The CDR3 coding sequence is TGTGCCAGTAGTAACAGGGCAACGAACTATGGCTACACCTTC.